Shown below are 7 T cell receptor beta chains from a single sample sequenced in a study of shared clonotypes between healthy human individuals. Assay: immunoSEQ multiplex PCR; the TCRdb copy retains only in-frame clones and omits some. The top ten hold around 0.21% of the sample, which has over 750,000 clones, 90% to 98% seen once. CD45RO-negative, CCR7-positively selected cells formed the naive CD8 fraction, excluding terminally differentiated effector memory CD45RA+ cells. The sequenced sample was naive CD8+ T cells sorted from blood. Receptors originate from a man between 25 and 39 years old in good health.

This clone was observed once. The gene calls are TRBV4-1 and TRBJ2-3; D possibly corresponds to TRBD2 (6 bases). From germline, CDR1 is MGHRA and CDR2 YSYEKL. Deletions cut 4 bases from V and 2 bases from J, with 19 bases between. The CDR3 sequence is 17 residues long. The CDR3 here is CASSLPPQRVLTDTQYF. For the CDR3, the DNA is TGCGCCAGCAGCCTCCCCCCCCAGCGGGTACTCACAGATACGCAGTATTTT.

V is TRBV7-9 and J is TRBJ2-7; 8 nucleotides line up with TRBD2. This CDR3 comprises 16 residues. In germline, CDR1 is SEHNR, CDR2 FQNEAQ (reference sequence). The V segment lost 5 bases and the J segment 0 bases; nucleotides outside the gene matches: 9. CDR3 DNA: TGTGCCAGCAGCCACGTAGCGGGATGGAGCTCCTACGAGCAGTACTTC. Encoded protein: CASSHVAGWSSYEQYF.

V and J are TRBV5-1 and TRBJ2-7, with TRBD2 matching 11 bases. CDR1 is SGHRS, CDR2 YFSETQ, per germline. This CDR3 comprises 15 residues. The ends lost 0 bases at V and 2 bases at J; junction bases unmatched: 1. The CDR3, as DNA: TGCGCCAGCAGCTTGGTAGCGGGAGGGCCCTACGAGCAGTACTTC. Translating it yields CASSLVAGGPYEQYF.

The chain carries TRBV12-2 and TRBJ1-1; the table names TRBD1, a call not compared with the DNA. TRBV12-2 is termed a pseudogene. The CDR3 has 14 amino acids. The CDR3, as DNA: TGTGCAAGTCCCAAACAGGGGAATAACACTGAAGCTTTCTTT. Translating it yields CASPKQGNNTEAFF.

V gene TRBV5-1 combines with J gene TRBJ2-2, with 7 bases lining up with TRBD1. The ends lost 4 bases at V and 2 bases at J; junction bases unmatched: 5. Germline loops: CDR1 SGHRS, CDR2 YFSETQ. This CDR3 is 15 amino acids long. CDR3 loop: CASSTRQGNTGELFF. The CDR3 DNA reads as TGCGCCAGCAGCACCCGACAGGGAAACACCGGGGAGCTGTTTTTT.

V usage is TRBV7-2 and J usage is TRBJ2-2; D not resolved. The germline V and J ends were trimmed by 5 bases and 8 bases, with 24 bases remaining between them. The CDR3 contains 17 residues. Germline V gene lookup returns CDR1 SGHTA and CDR2 FQGNSA. The CDR3 sequence is CASSIHPKGTLTGELFF. In DNA, the CDR3 is TGTGCCAGCAGCATACATCCGAAGGGAACCCTTACAGGGGAGCTGTTTTTT.

V is TRBV29-1 and J is TRBJ2-2; D is unresolved. The CDR3 totals 13 residues. With 7 bases removed from V and 0 bases from J, the gap between germline ends came to 9 bases. Germline V gene lookup returns CDR1 SQVTM and CDR2 ANQGSEA. Here the CDR3 reads CSAERPNTGELFF. The DNA for the CDR3 is TGCAGCGCCGAGAGGCCGAACACCGGGGAGCTGTTTTTT.